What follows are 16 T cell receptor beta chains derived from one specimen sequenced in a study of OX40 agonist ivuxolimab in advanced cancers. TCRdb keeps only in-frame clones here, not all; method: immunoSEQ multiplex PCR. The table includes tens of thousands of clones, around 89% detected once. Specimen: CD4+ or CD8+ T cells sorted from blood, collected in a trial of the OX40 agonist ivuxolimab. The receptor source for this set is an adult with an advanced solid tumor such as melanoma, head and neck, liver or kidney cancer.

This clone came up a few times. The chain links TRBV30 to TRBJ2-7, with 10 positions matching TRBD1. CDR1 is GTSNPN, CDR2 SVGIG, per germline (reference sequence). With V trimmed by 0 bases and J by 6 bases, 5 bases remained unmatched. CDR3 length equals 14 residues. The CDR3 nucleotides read TGTGCCTGGAGTGTATCCCGGACAGGGGGCGAGCAGTACTTC. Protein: CAWSVSRTGGEQYF.

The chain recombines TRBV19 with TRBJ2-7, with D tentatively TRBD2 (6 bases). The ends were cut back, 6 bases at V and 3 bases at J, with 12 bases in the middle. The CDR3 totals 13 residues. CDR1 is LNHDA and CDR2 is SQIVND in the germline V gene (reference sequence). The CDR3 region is CASSHGTLYEQYF. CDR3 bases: TGTGCCAGTAGCCACGGGACTCTCTACGAGCAGTACTTC.

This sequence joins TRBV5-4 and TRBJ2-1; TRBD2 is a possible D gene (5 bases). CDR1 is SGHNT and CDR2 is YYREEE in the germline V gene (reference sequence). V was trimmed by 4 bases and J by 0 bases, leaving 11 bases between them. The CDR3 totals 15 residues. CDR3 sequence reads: CASSREGSSYNEQFF. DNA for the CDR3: TGTGCCAGCAGCCGGGAAGGGAGCTCCTACAATGAGCAGTTCTTC. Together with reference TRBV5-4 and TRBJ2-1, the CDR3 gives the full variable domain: ETGVTQSPTHLIKTRGQQVTLRCSSQSGHNTVSWYQQALGQGPQFIFQYYREEENGRGNFPPRFSGLQFPNYSSELNVNALELDDSALYLCASSREGSSYNEQFFGPGTRLTVL.

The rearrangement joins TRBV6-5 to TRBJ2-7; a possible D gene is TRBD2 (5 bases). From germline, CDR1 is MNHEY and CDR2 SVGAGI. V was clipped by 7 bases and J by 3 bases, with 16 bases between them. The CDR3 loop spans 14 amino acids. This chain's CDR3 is CASKKGLSNYEQYF. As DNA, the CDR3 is TGTGCCAGCAAAAAAGGACTTTCAAACTACGAGCAGTACTTC.

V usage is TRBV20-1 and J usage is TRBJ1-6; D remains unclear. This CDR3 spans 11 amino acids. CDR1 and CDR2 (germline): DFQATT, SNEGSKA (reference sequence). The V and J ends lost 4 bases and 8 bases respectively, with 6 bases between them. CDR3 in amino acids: CSATGDSPLHF. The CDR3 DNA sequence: TGCAGTGCTACCGGGGATTCACCCCTCCACTTT.

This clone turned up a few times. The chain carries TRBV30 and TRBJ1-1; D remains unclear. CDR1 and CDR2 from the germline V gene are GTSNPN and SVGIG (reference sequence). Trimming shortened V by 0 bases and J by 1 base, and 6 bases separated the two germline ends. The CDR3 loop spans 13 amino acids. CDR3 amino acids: CAWSVLGNTEAFF. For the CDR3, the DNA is TGTGCCTGGAGTGTACTCGGGAACACTGAAGCTTTCTTT.

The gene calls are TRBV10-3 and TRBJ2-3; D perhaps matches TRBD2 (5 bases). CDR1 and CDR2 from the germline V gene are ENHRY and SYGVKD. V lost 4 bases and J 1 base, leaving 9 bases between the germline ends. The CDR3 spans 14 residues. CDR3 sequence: CAISAGMGTDTQYF. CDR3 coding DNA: TGTGCCATCAGTGCGGGGATGGGCACAGATACGCAGTATTTT.

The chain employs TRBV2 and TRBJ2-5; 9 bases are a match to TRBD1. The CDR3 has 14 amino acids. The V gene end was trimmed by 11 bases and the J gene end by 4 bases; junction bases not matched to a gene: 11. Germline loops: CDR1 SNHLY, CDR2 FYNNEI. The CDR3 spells CASNYRGPLETQYF. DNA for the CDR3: TGTGCCTCCAATTACAGGGGGCCCCTAGAGACCCAGTACTTC. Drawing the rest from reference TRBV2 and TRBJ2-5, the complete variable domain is EPEVTQTPSHQVTQMGQEVILRCVPISNHLYFYWYRQILGQKVEFLVSFYNNEISEKSEIFDDQFSVERPDGSNFTLKIRSTKLEDSAMYFCASNYRGPLETQYFGPGTRLLVL.

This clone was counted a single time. This CDR3 is CASRTKDSPNTEAFF. As DNA, the CDR3 is TGTGCCAGCAGGACTAAGGACTCTCCGAACACTGAAGCTTTCTTT. The V call is TRBV25-1, the J call TRBJ1-1, with D hard to call. Trimming cost V 6 bases and J 1 base, with 15 bases left between them. CDR3 length equals 15 residues. The V gene's germline CDR1 is MGHDK and CDR2 SYGVNS.

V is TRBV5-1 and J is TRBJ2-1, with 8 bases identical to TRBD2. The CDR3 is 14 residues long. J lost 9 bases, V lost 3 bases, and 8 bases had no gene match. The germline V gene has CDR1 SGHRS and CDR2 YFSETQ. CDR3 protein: CASSYGTSDGEQFF. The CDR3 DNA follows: TGCGCCAGCAGCTACGGGACTAGTGATGGTGAGCAGTTCTTC.

Written as DNA, the CDR3 is TGCAGCGTTGGCCCGACTACAGGGGAGACCCAGTACTTC. Encoded protein: CSVGPTTGETQYF. The J gene is TRBJ2-5, the V gene TRBV29-1, with a possible D match to TRBD1 (6 bases). The CDR3 extends over 13 amino acids. Germline CDR1 and CDR2: SQVTM and ANQGSEA. Trimming cost V 4 bases and J 5 bases, with 14 bases left between them.

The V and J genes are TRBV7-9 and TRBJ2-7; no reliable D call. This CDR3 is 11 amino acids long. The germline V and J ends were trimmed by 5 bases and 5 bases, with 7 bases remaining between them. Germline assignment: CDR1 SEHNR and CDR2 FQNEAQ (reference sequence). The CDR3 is CASSKDNEQYF. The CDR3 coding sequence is TGTGCCAGCAGCAAAGACAACGAGCAGTACTTC. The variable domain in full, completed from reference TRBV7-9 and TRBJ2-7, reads DTGVSQNPRHKITKRGQNVTFRCDPISEHNRLYWYRQTLGQGPEFLTYFQNEAQLEKSRLLSDRFSAERPKGSFSTLEIQRTEQGDSAMYLCASSKDNEQYFGPGTRLTVT.

The CDR3 spells CGSNRDRVWEKLFF. The CDR3 bases are TGTGGTAGCAATAGGGATAGGGTTTGGGAAAAACTGTTTTTT. The gene calls are TRBV2 and TRBJ1-4; D unresolved. Germline CDR1 SNHLY, CDR2 FYNNEI. This CDR3 has 14 residues.

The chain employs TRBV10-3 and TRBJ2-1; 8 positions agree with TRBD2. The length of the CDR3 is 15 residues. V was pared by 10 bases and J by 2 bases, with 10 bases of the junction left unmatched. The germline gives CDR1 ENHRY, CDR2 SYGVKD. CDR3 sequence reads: CATLFSGNAYNEQFF. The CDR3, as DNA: TGTGCCACCCTCTTTAGCGGGAACGCCTACAATGAGCAGTTCTTC.

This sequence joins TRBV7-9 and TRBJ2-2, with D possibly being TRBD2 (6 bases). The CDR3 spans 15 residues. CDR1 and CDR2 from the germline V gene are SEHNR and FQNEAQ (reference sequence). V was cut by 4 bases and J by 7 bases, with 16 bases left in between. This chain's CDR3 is CASSYGSQLYGELFF. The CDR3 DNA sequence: TGTGCCAGCAGCTACGGGAGCCAGCTCTACGGGGAGCTGTTTTTT.

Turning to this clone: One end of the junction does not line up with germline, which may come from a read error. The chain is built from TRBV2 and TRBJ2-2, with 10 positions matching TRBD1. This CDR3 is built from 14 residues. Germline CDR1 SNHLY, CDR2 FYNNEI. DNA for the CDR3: TGTGCCAGCAGGGGACAGGGGTACACCGGGAAGCTGTTTTTT. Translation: CASRGQGYTGKLFF.